The T cell receptor beta chain under discussion was sequenced for a study of graft-versus-host responses after intestinal transplantation. This CDR3 region has 14 residues. J was trimmed by 3 bases and V by 5 bases; bases with no gene match: 6. CDR1 and CDR2 from the germline V gene are MNHEY and SMNVEV (reference sequence). Generated by immunoSEQ multiplex PCR, the TCRdb table keeps only in-frame clones and is missing some. The sample lists tens of thousands of clones, almost 95% occurring once. This clone was observed a handful of times. Its matching antigen is unknown. The sequenced sample was unstimulated CD4+ T cells sorted from spleen or lymph node cells, obtained before transplant. The V call is TRBV27, the J call TRBJ2-7; 8 bases are a match to TRBD1. The TCR was taken from a human donor who was the organ donor for an intestinal transplant. The CDR3 nucleotides read TGTGCCAGCAGTCTCAGACAGGGGTTCTACGAGCAGTACTTC. Residues: CASSLRQGFYEQYF.